The 11 T cell receptor beta chains below come from one sample, sequenced in a study of blood T cells in healthy people across ages. Through a sample-barcoded 5' primer and a J-beta primer mix, a second PCR was run for roughly 7 to 11 cycles. One entry per CDR3 protein results from TCRdb running MiXCR on the 5' RACE reads. The repertoire includes about 680,000 distinct CDR3 sequences, roughly 49% of them detected once, and roughly a third sits in the top ten. The sequenced material came from blood. The receptors stem from a woman aged 60-75 years in good health.

Only a few counts were recorded for this clonotype. This sequence joins TRBV5-1 and TRBJ2-1; possibly TRBD2 for D (6 bases). The J call is doubtful: the DNA matches TRBJ2-7 better. CDR1 and CDR2 (germline): SGHRS, YFSETQ. The CDR3 loop spans 14 amino acids. DNA for the CDR3: TGCGCCAGCAGCCGGGGAGGATCCGACAATGAGCAGTACTTC. It yields the protein CASSRGGSDNEQYF.

The chain links TRBV12-3 or TRBV12-4 to TRBJ2-3; D is perhaps TRBD1 or TRBD2 (5 bases each). The germline V and J ends were trimmed by 5 bases and 6 bases, with 12 bases remaining between them. The CDR3 has 13 residues. The CDR3 region is CASSVWGKDTQYF. DNA of the CDR3: TGTGCCAGCAGTGTCTGGGGGAAGGATACGCAGTATTTT.

The chain employs TRBV5-1 and TRBJ2-3; D gene uncertain. Trimming removed 5 bases from V and 0 bases from J, with 13 bases in between. Germline loops: CDR1 SGHRS, CDR2 YFSETQ. CDR3 length: 15 residues. The CDR3: CASRYSQSSTDTQYF. The CDR3 bases are TGCGCCAGCAGATACTCGCAGTCTAGCACAGATACGCAGTATTTT.

This chain connects TRBV5-1 to TRBJ1-2; D unresolved. The V gene lost 4 bases and the J gene lost 4 bases, with 14 bases spanning the gap. The CDR3 contains 14 residues. The germline CDR1 and CDR2 sequences are SGHRS and YFSETQ. The CDR3: CASSPPTSSYGYTF. The CDR3, as DNA: TGCGCCAGCAGCCCCCCGACAAGTAGCTATGGCTACACCTTC.

The chain uses TRBV3-1 and TRBJ2-2; D is perhaps TRBD1 (5 bases). Per the germline V gene, CDR1 is LGHDT and CDR2 is YNNKEL (reference sequence). V lost 2 bases and J 4 bases, leaving 17 bases between the germline ends. The CDR3 loop spans 17 amino acids. This chain's CDR3 is CASSQIFDRILTGELFF. DNA for the CDR3: TGTGCCAGCAGCCAAATTTTCGACAGAATCCTCACCGGGGAGCTGTTTTTT.

The count of this clonotype is one. V usage is TRBV10-3 and J usage is TRBJ2-2, with D maybe TRBD2 (6 bases). Germline V CDR1 and CDR2: ENHRY, SYGVKD. V dropped 5 bases and J dropped 0 bases, with 10 bases sitting between them. The CDR3 loop spans 15 amino acids. DNA for the CDR3: TGTGCCATCAGTACGGGGGACGCGAACACCGGGGAGCTGTTTTTT. It translates to CAISTGDANTGELFF.

This rearrangement joins TRBV28 to TRBJ2-5; TRBD1 aligns across 9 bases. The DNA end lines up better with TRBJ2-7; the J call may be wrong. The length of the CDR3 is 16 residues. Germline lookup yields CDR1 MDHEN and CDR2 SYDVKM. CDR3 coding DNA: TGTGCCAGCAGCCTACGGGGACAGGGCCGTACCTACGAGCAGTACTTC. It is translated as CASSLRGQGRTYEQYF.

The chain joins TRBV5-5 to TRBJ1-2; possible D gene TRBD1, 6 bases. The V end was cut by 0 bases, the J end by 5 bases, with 14 bases between. From germline, CDR1 is SGHKS and CDR2 YYEKEE (reference sequence). CDR3 size: 15 residues. CDR3 region: CASSLAVTGHYGYTF. In DNA form, the CDR3 reads TGTGCCAGCAGCTTGGCGGTAACGGGACATTATGGCTACACCTTC.

This clonotype came up a few times. The V gene is TRBV18, the J gene TRBJ1-4; TRBD1 aligns across 7 bases. From germline, CDR1 is KGHSH and CDR2 LQKENI. The CDR3 sequence is 15 residues long. Trimming cost V 3 bases and J 4 bases; bases outside gene matches: 5. CDR3 residues: CASSPLRDSNEKLFF. CDR3 sequence (DNA): TGTGCCAGCTCACCCCTAAGGGACAGTAATGAAAAACTGTTTTTT.

The chain recombines TRBV11-1 with TRBJ2-6; 8 positions agree with TRBD1. The V gene's germline CDR1 is SGHAT and CDR2 FQDESV (reference sequence). The CDR3 is 17 residues long. V gave up 3 bases and J gave up 1 base; unmatched junction bases: 5. CDR3 amino acids: CASSFGQGESGANVLTF. The CDR3 DNA follows: TGTGCCAGCAGCTTTGGACAGGGAGAATCTGGGGCCAACGTCCTGACTTTC.

This clonotype was seen a few times. V usage is TRBV7-2 and J usage is TRBJ2-1; D perhaps matches TRBD1 (6 bases). V was pared by 7 bases and J by 6 bases, with 13 bases between. CDR1 and CDR2 from the germline V gene are SGHTA and FQGNSA. CDR3 length: 13 amino acids. In DNA form, the CDR3 reads TGTGCCAGCACCAAGGACAGTCCCAATGAGCAGTTCTTC. It yields the protein CASTKDSPNEQFF.